These 31 T cell receptor beta chains were sequenced from one sample in a study of blood T cells in healthy people across ages. The second PCR ran roughly 7 to 11 cycles with a sample-barcoded 5' primer and J-beta primers. TCRdb fed the 5' RACE reads into MiXCR, producing one record per CDR3 protein. Found here are over 600,000 distinct CDR3 sequences, around 43% of them singletons; the top ten hold around 30%. The sequenced sample was blood. These receptors were taken from a man older than 75 in good health.

The gene calls are TRBV20-1 and TRBJ2-1, with TRBD2 matching 16 bases. Germline trimming cut 2 bases from V and 5 bases from J; bases unmatched to any gene: 6. CDR3 length: 17 residues. Germline CDR1 and CDR2: DFQATT and SNEGSKA (reference sequence). In nucleotides, the CDR3 is TGCAGTGCTAGAACCGGGACTAGCGGGAGGGCCAACAATGAGCAGTTCTTC. Amino acids: CSARTGTSGRANNEQFF.

This chain uses TRBV21-1 with TRBJ2-7; TRBD2, as called in the table, went unchecked against the DNA. TRBV21-1 is classified as a pseudogene. The length of the CDR3 is 17 residues. The CDR3 loop reads CASSKSPSGRANYGQYF. The DNA for the CDR3 is TGTGCCAGCAGCAAGTCTCCTAGCGGGAGGGCCAACTACGGGCAGTACTTC.

The chain uses TRBV6-2 or TRBV6-3 and TRBJ1-3; no clear D. The CDR3 loop spans 17 amino acids. V dropped 2 bases and J dropped 1 base, with 15 bases sitting between them. Germline V gene data show CDR1 as MNHEY and CDR2 as SVGEGT. The CDR3: CASSYLRGGGSGNTIYF. The CDR3 DNA reads as TGTGCCAGCAGTTACCTGCGGGGAGGCGGTTCTGGAAACACCATATATTTT.

The rearrangement links TRBV7-2 to TRBJ2-3, with 8 bases lining up with TRBD2. CDR1 and CDR2 from the germline V gene are SGHTA and FQGNSA. Losses at the gene ends were 7 bases for V and 3 bases for J; bases not matched to a gene: 15. This CDR3 has 17 residues. Here the CDR3 reads CASNFRALGGGTDTQYF. The CDR3 DNA follows: TGTGCCAGCAACTTTCGGGCCCTCGGGGGGGGGACAGATACGCAGTATTTT.

The J gene is TRBJ1-2, the V gene TRBV12-3 or TRBV12-4; the D is unclear. V was shortened by 1 base and J by 8 bases, with 14 bases between the two germline ends. The CDR3 length is 14 residues. The DNA of the CDR3 is TGTGCCAGCAGTTTAGGTGGCAGCATAATGGGCTACACCTTC. Amino acid sequence: CASSLGGSIMGYTF.

As to this clonotype: Germline and junction disagree at one end, which may indicate a read error. This chain uses TRBV25-1 with TRBJ2-5; a possible D gene is TRBD1 (6 bases). The germline V gene encodes CDR1 MGHDK and CDR2 SYGVNS. The CDR3 is 14 amino acids. Written as DNA, the CDR3 is TGTGCCTGCAGTCCCGGGACACCTAAGGAGACCCAGTACTTC. Translation gives CACSPGTPKETQYF.

Details on this clonotype: A read error may produce the germline difference seen at one junction end. The chain carries TRBV4-1 and TRBJ1-4; D unclear. CDR3 length equals 14 residues. Germline lookup yields CDR1 MGHRA and CDR2 YSYEKL. The CDR3 DNA sequence: TGCGCCAGCAGCCAAGGACCGCTGAGGGAAAGACTGTTTTTT. Translation: CASSQGPLRERLFF.

In its sample, this clonotype was seen a few times. V usage is TRBV28 and J usage is TRBJ2-1; D perhaps matches TRBD2 (6 bases). This CDR3 contains 14 residues. CDR1 and CDR2 (germline): MDHEN, SYDVKM. This chain's CDR3 is CAVGGTSAYNEQFF. The CDR3 bases are TGTGCGGTGGGCGGGACCTCCGCCTACAATGAGCAGTTCTTC. The full variable domain, with the rest looked up from reference TRBV28 and TRBJ2-1, is DVKVTQSSRYLVKRTGEKVFLECVQDMDHENMFWYRQDPGLGLRLIYFSYDVKMKEKGDIPEGYSVSREKKERFSLILESASTNQTSMYLCAVGGTSAYNEQFFGPGTRLTVL.

This clonotype was picked up a small number of times. The rearrangement links TRBV2 to TRBJ2-1, with 8 bases that match TRBD1. V was pared by 7 bases and J by 8 bases, with 7 bases of the junction left unmatched. Germline loops: CDR1 SNHLY, CDR2 FYNNEI. The CDR3 consists of 13 residues. CDR3: CASIQGAADEQFF. DNA of the CDR3: TGTGCCAGCATTCAGGGGGCGGCGGATGAGCAGTTCTTC. Filled out from reference TRBV2 and TRBJ2-1, the complete variable domain reads EPEVTQTPSHQVTQMGQEVILRCVPISNHLYFYWYRQILGQKVEFLVSFYNNEISEKSEIFDDQFSVERPDGSNFTLKIRSTKLEDSAMYFCASIQGAADEQFFGPGTRLTVL.

The genes are TRBV6-5 and TRBJ2-2, with a possible D match to TRBD1 (7 bases). The length of the CDR3 is 15 residues. V was trimmed by 4 bases and J by 5 bases, leaving 14 bases between them. The germline CDR1 and CDR2 sequences are MNHEY and SVGAGI. CDR3: CASSSDRAGTGELFF. The CDR3 region has the DNA TGTGCCAGCAGTTCCGACAGGGCGGGAACCGGGGAGCTGTTTTTT.

This clonotype has a count of ten or more. V usage is TRBV7-2 and J usage is TRBJ2-6; TRBD1 is a possible D gene (6 bases). Germline CDR1 and CDR2: SGHTA and FQGNSA. CDR3 length: 15 amino acids. V gave up 5 bases and J gave up 0 bases, with 8 bases separating them. The CDR3 region has the DNA TGTGCCAGCAGCCGACAGGACTCTGGGGCCAACGTCCTGACTTTC. This gives the protein CASSRQDSGANVLTF.

The chain has TRBV28 and TRBJ2-5; D perhaps matches TRBD2 (5 bases). Germline-derived CDR1 and CDR2 are MDHEN and SYDVKM. The length of the CDR3 is 15 residues. V lost 4 bases, J lost 2 bases, and 14 bases lay in between. The CDR3 reads CASSSGKEVQETQYF. The CDR3 region has the DNA TGTGCCAGCAGTTCCGGCAAGGAGGTACAAGAGACCCAGTACTTC.

V usage is TRBV11-1 and J usage is TRBJ2-7, with 7 bases that match TRBD1. Trimming removed 6 bases from V and 0 bases from J; junction bases left unmatched: 5. The CDR3 consists of 14 residues. Germline lookup yields CDR1 SGHAT and CDR2 FQDESV (reference sequence). The CDR3 DNA sequence: TGTGCCAGCAGGGCGTACAGGGGCTCCTACGAGCAGTACTTC. It translates to CASRAYRGSYEQYF.

This rearrangement joins TRBV6-1 to TRBJ2-1, with TRBD2 identical over 14 bases. The germline gives CDR1 MNHNS, CDR2 SASEGT. V shed 7 bases, J shed 7 bases, and the junction held 12 bases outside the gene matches. The CDR3 sequence is 17 residues long. The CDR3 sequence: CASMGTGTSGSRNEQFF. CDR3 sequence (DNA): TGTGCCAGCATGGGCACCGGGACTAGCGGGAGTAGGAATGAGCAGTTCTTC.

V usage is TRBV29-1 and J usage is TRBJ2-1, with 7 positions matching TRBD2. With V trimmed by 4 bases and J by 7 bases, 10 bases remained unmatched. The CDR3 totals 14 residues. CDR1 is SQVTM and CDR2 is ANQGSEA in the germline V gene. CDR3 sequence reads: CSVVWRERPNEQFF. The DNA of the CDR3 is TGCAGCGTTGTATGGCGGGAGAGGCCTAATGAGCAGTTCTTC.

This clonotype was counted ten times or more. The CDR3 spells CSVDGTGENTQYF. CDR3 sequence (DNA): TGCAGCGTTGACGGGACAGGGGAGAATACGCAGTATTTT. V is TRBV29-1 and J is TRBJ2-3, with TRBD1 identical over 10 bases. V lost 3 bases, J lost 7 bases, and 4 bases stayed unmatched. This CDR3 has 13 amino acids. The germline V gene encodes CDR1 SQVTM and CDR2 ANQGSEA.

Only a few counts were recorded for this clonotype. The J gene is TRBJ2-1, the V gene TRBV9, with TRBD2 matching over 8 bases. There are 14 residues in the CDR3. The V gene's germline CDR1 is SGDLS and CDR2 YYNGEE. V was pared by 0 bases and J by 8 bases, with 4 bases of the junction left unmatched. The CDR3 loop reads CASSVEAGADEQFF. DNA of the CDR3: TGTGCCAGCAGCGTAGAAGCGGGAGCGGATGAGCAGTTCTTC.

This chain joins TRBV7-9 and TRBJ1-4, with D uncertain. The germline V gene has CDR1 SEHNR and CDR2 FQNEAQ (reference sequence). Trimming took off 1 base at V and 3 bases at J, with 12 bases between the two ends. This CDR3 is 16 amino acids long. CDR3 in DNA: TGTGCCAGCAGCTTAGACCAAGCCGGGGCTAATGAAAAACTGTTTTTT. This codes for CASSLDQAGANEKLFF. Filled out from reference TRBV7-9 and TRBJ1-4, the complete variable domain reads DTGVSQNPRHKITKRGQNVTFRCDPISEHNRLYWYRQTLGQGPEFLTYFQNEAQLEKSRLLSDRFSAERPKGSFSTLEIQRTEQGDSAMYLCASSLDQAGANEKLFFGSGTQLSVL.

This clonotype was seen a few times. V usage is TRBV5-6 and J usage is TRBJ1-2; D uncertain. The V gene's germline CDR1 is SGHDT and CDR2 YYEEEE. The CDR3 has 13 amino acids. Trimming removed 1 base from V and 2 bases from J, with 6 bases in between. CDR3 protein: CASSLQANYGYTF. The CDR3 DNA is TGTGCCAGCAGCTTGCAGGCGAACTATGGCTACACCTTC.

Only a few counts were recorded for this clonotype. The chain recombines TRBV4-2 with TRBJ2-6; weak D call: TRBD1 (5 bases). Trimming removed 2 bases from V and 0 bases from J, with 11 bases in between. Germline values: CDR1 LGHNA, CDR2 YNFKEQ. The CDR3 totals 17 residues. The CDR3 DNA is TGTGCCAGCAGCCAAAACACAGGACACTCTGGGGCCAACGTCCTGACTTTC. It is translated as CASSQNTGHSGANVLTF.

As to this clonotype: The junction shows a germline mismatch at one end, possibly a read error. The chain is built from TRBV20-1 and TRBJ2-1; TRBD1 or TRBD2 may be the D gene (6 bases each). Germline loops: CDR1 DFQATT, CDR2 SNEGSKA (reference sequence). This CDR3 has 13 residues. In nucleotides, the CDR3 is TGCAGTGGGAGGGGGAACTCCTACAGTGAGCGGTTCTTC. Translating gives CSGRGNSYSERFF.

The V and J genes are TRBV18 and TRBJ2-1, with TRBD1 matching 7 bases. The CDR3 has 15 amino acids. The germline V gene has CDR1 KGHSH and CDR2 LQKENI. V lost 4 bases and J lost 13; bases outside the gene matches: 16. CDR3 bases: TGTGCCAGCTCACGGCGACGGGACAGACAAGAGACCCAGTTCTTC. Amino acids: CASSRRRDRQETQFF. The whole variable domain, remainder taken from reference TRBV18 and TRBJ2-1, is NAGVMQNPRHLVRRRGQEARLRCSPMKGHSHVYWYRQLPEEGLKFMVYLQKENIIDESGMPKERFSAEFPKEGPSILRIQQVVRGDSAAYFCASSRRRDRQETQFFGPGTRLTVL.

The genes are TRBV7-3 and TRBJ2-5; the D gene is possibly TRBD2 (5 bases). This CDR3 has 14 amino acids. Germline assignment: CDR1 SGHTA and CDR2 FQGTGA. The V and J ends lost 5 bases and 1 base respectively, with 11 bases between them. CDR3 residues: CASSPGGPQETQYF. The CDR3 bases are TGTGCCAGCAGCCCCGGCGGGCCCCAAGAGACCCAGTACTTC.

The chain carries TRBV7-9 and TRBJ2-3; the match to TRBD1 covers 7 bases. Germline CDR1 is SEHNR and CDR2 is FQNEAQ (reference sequence). The junction had 4 bases not matched to a gene; V was cut back by 2 bases and J by 2 bases. CDR3 size: 15 residues. CDR3 sequence reads: CASSLIQGPTDTQYF. Here the CDR3 DNA reads TGTGCCAGCAGCTTAATACAGGGGCCCACAGATACGCAGTATTTT.

This clonotype was seen a handful of times. This chain links TRBV14 with TRBJ1-1; 7 bases match TRBD1. In germline, CDR1 is SGHDN, CDR2 FVKESK. J gave up 0 bases and V 4 bases, and 14 bases lay outside the gene matches. CDR3 size: 18 residues. DNA of the CDR3: TGTGCCAGCAGCCTACCTCCCCGGACAGGATTGATGAACACTGAAGCTTTCTTT. Protein product: CASSLPPRTGLMNTEAFF.

This clonotype was counted many times. The chain joins TRBV4-3 to TRBJ2-5; D tentatively fits TRBD1 or TRBD2 (6 bases each). CDR3 length equals 16 residues. Per the germline V gene, CDR1 is LGHNA and CDR2 is YSLEER. V lost 0 bases and J 2 bases, leaving 13 bases between the germline ends. CDR3 sequence: CASSQDPWRGQETQYF. In nucleotides, the CDR3 is TGCGCCAGCAGCCAAGATCCGTGGAGGGGGCAAGAGACCCAGTACTTC.

The chain employs TRBV7-9 and TRBJ2-4, with 7 bases matching TRBD1. The better agreement between TRBJ2-7 and the DNA end casts doubt on the J call. Per germline, CDR1 SEHNR and CDR2 FQNEAQ (reference sequence). The CDR3 extends over 14 amino acids. CDR3 sequence: CASSHDRALYEQYF. In DNA form, the CDR3 reads TGTGCCAGCAGCCACGACAGGGCCCTCTACGAGCAGTACTTC.

The table lists this clonotype with many counts. J is TRBJ2-5 and V is TRBV5-1, with TRBD2 as a possible D gene (7 bases). With 4 bases removed from V and 5 bases from J, the gap between germline ends came to 12 bases. The CDR3 contains 13 residues. Germline-derived CDR1 and CDR2 are SGHRS and YFSETQ. The CDR3 DNA reads as TGCGCCAGCAGCACGGGGGGCAGGGAGACCCAGTACTTC. It is translated as CASSTGGRETQYF.

The table lists this clonotype with a few counts. This sequence joins TRBV29-1 and TRBJ1-5, with D possibly matching TRBD1 (6 bases). Looked up from germline, CDR1 is SQVTM and CDR2 is ANQGSEA. Trimming left V 6 bases short and J 0 bases short, with 12 bases between. The CDR3 consists of 14 residues. The DNA for the CDR3 is TGCAGCGTGCGGCAGGGGAATAGCAATCAGCCCCAGCATTTT. Its protein is CSVRQGNSNQPQHF.

The rearrangement joins TRBV6-2 or TRBV6-3 to TRBJ2-7, with TRBD1 identical over 8 bases. Germline V gene data show CDR1 as MNHEY and CDR2 as SVGEGT. CDR3 length equals 15 residues. V was clipped by 5 bases and J by 3 bases; unmatched bases: 9. The chain's CDR3 is CASSGRDRKYYEQYF. In DNA form, the CDR3 reads TGTGCCAGCAGTGGCCGGGACAGGAAATACTACGAGCAGTACTTC.

This clonotype was seen more than once but under ten times. The chain couples TRBV10-2 to TRBJ2-1, with D possibly TRBD2 on 7 matching bases. CDR1 is WSHSY and CDR2 is SAAADI in the germline V gene. Trimming stripped 3 bases from V and 8 bases from J, with 8 bases between. The CDR3 consists of 12 residues. CDR3 residues: CASSEGGDEQFF. The CDR3 nucleotides read TGCGCCAGCAGTGAAGGGGGGGATGAGCAGTTCTTC.